This TCR beta chain stems from a study of tissue T cells after allogeneic stem cell transplantation. Points on this clone: Antigen specificity is unknown.

V was pared by 8 bases and J by 5 bases, with 13 bases between. CDR1 and CDR2 (germline): LNHDA, SQIVND (reference sequence). CDR3 length: 14 amino acids. Produced via immunoSEQ multiplex PCR; TCRdb's table is partial and in-frame only. This sample carries around 2,600 clones, 55% to 80% of them seen once, and the ten largest clones take 15% to 20%. Adult allogeneic hematopoietic cell transplant recipients with steroid-refractory graft-versus-host disease were prospectively enrolled for research autopsy. Median post-mortem interval was over nine hours for GI, liver, skin and lymphoid tissues. Study observations and caveats: TCR repertoires tracked anatomic similarity, regardless of disease or transplant status.

This clonotype was obtained from a male patient older than 55 with steroid-refractory graft-versus-host disease after an allogeneic stem cell transplant. Part of the T cells may come from the graft donor. V is TRBV19 and J is TRBJ1-6, with TRBD1 as a possible D gene (6 bases). Sequencing was performed on colon tissue, taken at autopsy. The CDR3 nucleotides read TGTGCCAGTTGCCTCGGACAGAATAATTCACCCCTCCACTTT. Its translation: CASCLGQNNSPLHF.